Listed below are T cell receptor beta chains from one sample, sequenced in a study of response to subunit inactivated influenza vaccine. TCRdb passed the RT-PCR reads through MiXCR, listing each CDR3 protein once. The table includes 500,000 or so distinct CDR3 sequences, about 15% detected once. The specimen comprised CD4+ T cells sorted from PBMCs, sampled around 2 years after vaccination. The receptors shown here come from a man between 50 and 69 years old who received an inactivated influenza vaccine. Both conserved end residues are part of each CDR3. D genes are given only for firm matches. Clone size is given for some rows only: seen once, a few or many times, or a class if the clone is expanded.

v_call: TRBV29-1; clone_size: NA; j_call: TRBJ1-5; d_call: NA; cdr3_aa: CSAGDSNQPQHF; cdr3_nt: TGCAGCGCGGGGGACAGCAATCAGCCCCAGCATTTT
v_call: TRBV28; clone_size: NA; j_call: TRBJ1-4; d_call: TRBD1; cdr3_aa: CASSPADREEKLFF; cdr3_nt: TGTGCCAGCAGCCCAGCTGACAGGGAAGAAAAACTGTTTTTT
v_call: TRBV20-1; clone_size: few; j_call: TRBJ2-2; d_call: NA; cdr3_aa: CSARSWDAGELFF; cdr3_nt: TGCAGTGCCCGCTCGTGGGACGCCGGGGAGCTGTTTTTT
v_call: TRBV12-3/TRBV12-4; clone_size: NA; j_call: TRBJ1-3; d_call: NA; cdr3_aa: CASSLPSGSGNTIYF; cdr3_nt: TGTGCCAGCAGCCTACCGTCCGGCTCTGGAAACACCATATATTTT
v_call: TRBV11-2; clone_size: NA; j_call: TRBJ2-7; d_call: TRBD1; cdr3_aa: CASSPGTGYRNEQYF; cdr3_nt: TGTGCCAGCAGCCCCGGGACAGGGTACAGGAACGAGCAGTACTTC
v_call: TRBV20-1; clone_size: NA; j_call: TRBJ1-1; d_call: NA; cdr3_aa: CSAGPGILLNTEAFF; cdr3_nt: TGCAGTGCTGGCCCCGGCATCCTTCTGAACACTGAAGCTTTCTTT
v_call: TRBV12-3/TRBV12-4; clone_size: NA; j_call: TRBJ2-5; d_call: NA; cdr3_aa: CASSFFETQYF; cdr3_nt: TGTGCCAGCAGTTTCTTCGAGACCCAGTACTTC
v_call: TRBV7-9; clone_size: NA; j_call: TRBJ2-7; d_call: TRBD2; cdr3_aa: CASSLVEAGGYEQYF; cdr3_nt: TGTGCCAGCAGCTTAGTGGAAGCGGGAGGCTACGAGCAGTACTTC
v_call: TRBV2; clone_size: NA; j_call: TRBJ2-1; d_call: NA; cdr3_aa: CASSEAGASVNNEQFF; cdr3_nt: TGTGCCAGCAGTGAAGCTGGGGCTAGCGTCAACAATGAGCAGTTCTTC
v_call: TRBV12-3/TRBV12-4; clone_size: few; j_call: TRBJ1-5; d_call: NA; cdr3_aa: CASSTGLSNQPQHF; cdr3_nt: TGTGCCAGCAGTACAGGGCTGAGCAATCAGCCCCAGCATTTT
v_call: TRBV28; clone_size: NA; j_call: TRBJ2-1; d_call: NA; cdr3_aa: CASSVSGDNEQFF; cdr3_nt: TGTGCCAGCAGTGTATCAGGGGACAATGAGCAGTTCTTC
v_call: TRBV7-2; clone_size: many; j_call: TRBJ2-5; d_call: NA; cdr3_aa: CASSLVGGETQYF; cdr3_nt: TGTGCCAGCAGCTTAGTTGGGGGGGAGACCCAGTACTTC
v_call: TRBV7-9; clone_size: few; j_call: TRBJ1-1; d_call: NA; cdr3_aa: CASSLAGTNTEAFF; cdr3_nt: TGTGCCAGCAGCTTAGCAGGGACGAACACTGAAGCTTTCTTT
v_call: TRBV4-1; clone_size: many; j_call: TRBJ1-1; d_call: NA; cdr3_aa: CASSLGRRGEAFF; cdr3_nt: TGCGCCAGCAGCCTAGGCCGGCGAGGTGAAGCTTTCTTT
v_call: TRBV10-3; clone_size: NA; j_call: TRBJ2-4; d_call: NA; cdr3_aa: CAISAPPGAQAKNIQYF; cdr3_nt: TGTGCCATCAGTGCCCCTCCCGGGGCTCAAGCCAAAAACATTCAGTACTTC
v_call: TRBV20-1; clone_size: NA; j_call: TRBJ2-3; d_call: NA; cdr3_aa: CSAAGLPDTQYF; cdr3_nt: TGCAGTGCTGCGGGACTCCCAGATACGCAGTATTTT
v_call: TRBV9; clone_size: once; j_call: TRBJ2-4; d_call: NA; cdr3_aa: CASSVTPSKNIQYF; cdr3_nt: TGTGCCAGCAGCGTAACACCCTCCAAAAACATTCAGTACTTC
v_call: TRBV6-5; clone_size: NA; j_call: TRBJ2-7; d_call: NA; cdr3_aa: CASSYSLWSYEQYF; cdr3_nt: TGTGCCAGCAGTTACTCCCTTTGGTCCTACGAGCAGTACTTC
v_call: TRBV15; clone_size: few; j_call: TRBJ2-5; d_call: NA; cdr3_aa: CATSSRWGAGETQYF; cdr3_nt: TGTGCCACCAGCTCCAGATGGGGGGCCGGAGAGACCCAGTACTTC
v_call: TRBV6-5; clone_size: few; j_call: TRBJ2-5; d_call: NA; cdr3_aa: CASSYTGEQETQYF; cdr3_nt: TGTGCCAGCAGTTACACGGGGGAGCAAGAGACCCAGTACTTC
v_call: TRBV18; clone_size: few; j_call: TRBJ2-4; d_call: NA; cdr3_aa: CASSPGEGKNIQYF; cdr3_nt: TGTGCCAGCTCACCAGGAGAAGGCAAAAACATTCAGTACTTC
v_call: TRBV20-1; clone_size: NA; j_call: TRBJ1-2; d_call: NA; cdr3_aa: CSARGDTSYTF; cdr3_nt: TGCAGTGCTAGAGGGGACACCAGCTACACCTTC
v_call: TRBV4-1; clone_size: few; j_call: TRBJ1-4; d_call: NA; cdr3_aa: CASSQDRITNEKLFF; cdr3_nt: TGCGCCAGCAGCCAAGATAGGATAACTAATGAAAAACTGTTTTTT
v_call: TRBV7-9; clone_size: few; j_call: TRBJ1-1; d_call: TRBD1; cdr3_aa: CASSAAGTANTEAFF; cdr3_nt: TGTGCCAGCAGCGCGGCCGGGACAGCGAACACTGAAGCTTTCTTT
v_call: TRBV7-9; clone_size: NA; j_call: TRBJ2-1; d_call: NA; cdr3_aa: CASSSLGSKQFF; cdr3_nt: TGTGCCAGCAGTTCTTTAGGCAGCAAGCAGTTCTTC
v_call: TRBV19; clone_size: NA; j_call: TRBJ2-7; d_call: NA; cdr3_aa: CASSMGVQVYEQYF; cdr3_nt: TGTGCCAGTAGTATGGGAGTACAGGTCTACGAGCAGTACTTC
v_call: TRBV3-1; clone_size: NA; j_call: TRBJ1-2; d_call: NA; cdr3_aa: CASSQEGTISSFYGYTF; cdr3_nt: TGTGCCAGCAGCCAAGAGGGGACAATCTCAAGCTTCTATGGCTACACCTTC
v_call: TRBV2; clone_size: NA; j_call: TRBJ2-1; d_call: TRBD2; cdr3_aa: CASSKTSGRGYEQFF; cdr3_nt: TGTGCCAGCAGTAAAACTAGCGGGAGGGGCTATGAGCAGTTCTTC
v_call: TRBV12-3/TRBV12-4; clone_size: many; j_call: TRBJ2-3; d_call: NA; cdr3_aa: CASSNPGTEQYF; cdr3_nt: TGTGCCAGCAGTAACCCCGGGACCGAGCAGTATTTT
v_call: TRBV23-1; clone_size: NA; j_call: TRBJ2-1; d_call: NA; cdr3_aa: CASPLQKKTYNEQFF; cdr3_nt: TGCGCCAGCCCTTTACAGAAAAAGACGTACAATGAGCAGTTCTTC
v_call: TRBV12-3/TRBV12-4; clone_size: NA; j_call: TRBJ2-7; d_call: NA; cdr3_aa: CASSPQDGPYEQYF; cdr3_nt: TGTGCCAGCAGTCCCCAGGACGGTCCCTACGAGCAGTACTTC